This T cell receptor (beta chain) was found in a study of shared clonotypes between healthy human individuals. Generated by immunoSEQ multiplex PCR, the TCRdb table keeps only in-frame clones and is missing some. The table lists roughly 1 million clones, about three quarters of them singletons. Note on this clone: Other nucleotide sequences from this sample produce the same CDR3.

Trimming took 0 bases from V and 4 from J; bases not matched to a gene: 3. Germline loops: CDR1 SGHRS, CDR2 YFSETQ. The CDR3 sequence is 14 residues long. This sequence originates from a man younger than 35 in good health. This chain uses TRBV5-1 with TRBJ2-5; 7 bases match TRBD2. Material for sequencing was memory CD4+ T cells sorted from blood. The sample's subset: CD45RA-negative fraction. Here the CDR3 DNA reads TGCGCCAGCAGCTTGGAGCGGGGAGGAGAGACCCAGTACTTC. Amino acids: CASSLERGGETQYF. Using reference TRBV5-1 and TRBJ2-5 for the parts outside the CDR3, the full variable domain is KAGVTQTPRYLIKTRGQQVTLSCSPISGHRSVSWYQQTPGQGLQFLFEYFSETQRNKGNFPGRFSGRQFSNSRSEMNVSTLELGDSALYLCASSLERGGETQYFGPGTRLLVL.